This paragraph covers one T cell receptor beta chain sequence. The data belong to a study of Ad26.COV2.S vaccination and SARS-CoV-2 variants. Whole-study context: Donor allocation was to the COV1001 Ad26.COV2.S trial arm.

CDR1 and CDR2 (germline): SNHLY, FYNNEI. This CDR3 has 15 amino acids. With 5 bases removed from V and 0 bases from J, the gap between germline ends came to 12 bases. Indicated treatment: approximately 18 received Ad26.COV2.S at low or high dose, single or two shots; about 5 received placebo; per-sample allocation not given. After the first vaccine or placebo injection, samples were drawn on day 63. Sequencing was performed with immunoSEQ multiplex PCR; in TCRdb, only in-frame clones are kept and a portion is missing. The table records more than 350,000 clones, 75% to 95% of them present only once. Material: peripheral blood, obtained in a trial of Ad26.COV2.S vaccine versus placebo. This chain links TRBV2 with TRBJ2-3; D might be TRBD1 (6 bases). The receptor was isolated from a person between 18 and 59 years old who received the Ad26.COV2.S COVID-19 vaccine or a placebo. The DNA for the CDR3 is TGTGCCAGCAGTTACAGGGCGACTAGCACAGATACGCAGTATTTT. It translates to CASSYRATSTDTQYF.